This section outlines one T cell receptor (beta chain) sequence together with its context. The sample comes from a study of shared clonotypes between healthy human individuals. Assay used: immunoSEQ multiplex PCR; TCRdb lists only in-frame clones, some missing. Of about 2,500,000 clones in the sample, around nine tenths were seen once. V dropped 2 bases and J dropped 12 bases, with 16 bases sitting between them. Germline assignment: CDR1 KGHSH and CDR2 LQKENI. The CDR3 length is 13 residues. The chain combines TRBV18 with TRBJ1-1; weak D call: TRBD1 (5 bases). The sequencing input was naive CD4+ T cells sorted from blood. Subset described: CD45RA+ positively selected. The receptor was derived from a man aged 18 to 30 in good health. The CDR3 loop reads CASSPGQGKETFF. The CDR3, as DNA: TGTGCCAGCTCACCAGGACAAGGAAAAGAAACTTTCTTT. The full variable domain, rest sourced from reference TRBV18 and TRBJ1-1, is NAGVMQNPRHLVRRRGQEARLRCSPMKGHSHVYWYRQLPEEGLKFMVYLQKENIIDESGMPKERFSAEFPKEGPSILRIQQVVRGDSAAYFCASSPGQGKETFFGQGTRLTVV.